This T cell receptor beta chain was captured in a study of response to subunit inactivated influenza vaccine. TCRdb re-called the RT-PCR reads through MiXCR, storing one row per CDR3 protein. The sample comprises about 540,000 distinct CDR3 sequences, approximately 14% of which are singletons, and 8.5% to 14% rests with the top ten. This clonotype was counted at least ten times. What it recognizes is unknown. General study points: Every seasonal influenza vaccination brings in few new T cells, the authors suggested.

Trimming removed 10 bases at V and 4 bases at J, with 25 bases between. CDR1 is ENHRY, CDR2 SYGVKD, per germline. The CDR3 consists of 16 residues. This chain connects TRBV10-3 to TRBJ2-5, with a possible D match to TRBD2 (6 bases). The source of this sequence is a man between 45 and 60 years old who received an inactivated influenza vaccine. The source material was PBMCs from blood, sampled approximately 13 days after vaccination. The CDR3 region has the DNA TGTGCCACCTTGAAAGGTGGGGGGTCCACCTCAGAGACCCAGTACTTC. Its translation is CATLKGGGSTSETQYF.